A selection of T cell receptor beta chains follows, all from one sample in a study of blood T cell repertoires in COVID-19. Only in-frame clones appear in the TCRdb table, and some are missing; sequencing was by immunoSEQ multiplex PCR. The sample shows 160,000 or so clones, approximately 86% of them seen only once. The sequenced material came from peripheral blood. All receptors come from a woman aged 45-65 years with acute or convalescent COVID-19. CDR3s include the opening cysteine and the closing phenylalanine or tryptophan. D genes are given only for firm matches. The size of a clone is reported for some rows only, either as once, few or many, or as a class for expanded clones.

V	D	J	size	length	CDR3	DNA
TRBV6-2/TRBV6-3	.	TRBJ2-7	.	15	CASSSSPDRGYEQYF	TGTGCCAGCAGTTCCTCTCCGGATAGGGGCTACGAGCAGTACTTC
TRBV15	TRBD1	TRBJ2-2	few	15	CATSTGGWDTGELFF	TGTGCCACCAGCACAGGGGGCTGGGACACCGGGGAGCTGTTTTTT
TRBV29-1	.	TRBJ1-1	once	13	CSVFRQINTEAFF	TGCAGCGTTTTTAGACAGATTAACACTGAAGCTTTCTTT
TRBV27	.	TRBJ2-3	.	15	CASSMTSGLTDTQYF	TGTGCCAGCAGCATGACGAGCGGCCTCACAGATACGCAGTATTTT
TRBV30	TRBD2	TRBJ2-3	.	15	CAWRRAGGVTDTQYF	TGTGCCTGGCGCAGGGCGGGGGGTGTCACAGATACGCAGTATTTT
TRBV6-6	TRBD1	TRBJ2-2	.	15	CASSRGQGSAGELFF	TGTGCCAGCAGCCGCGGACAGGGATCGGCCGGGGAGCTGTTTTTT
TRBV12-3/TRBV12-4	.	TRBJ2-7	once	13	CASSGQESGEQYF	TGTGCCAGCAGCGGACAAGAGTCCGGGGAGCAGTACTTC
TRBV19	TRBD2	TRBJ2-1	.	16	CASSMEASGRRDEQFF	TGTGCCAGTAGTATGGAAGCTAGCGGGAGGAGGGATGAGCAGTTCTTC
TRBV6-2/TRBV6-3	TRBD1	TRBJ2-7	.	15	CASSYDGQGPIEQYF	TGTGCCAGCAGTTACGACGGACAGGGTCCCATCGAGCAGTACTTC
TRBV5-6	.	TRBJ1-1	once	16	CASSATQGLMNTEAFF	TGTGCCAGCAGTGCAACACAGGGCCTCATGAACACTGAAGCTTTCTTT